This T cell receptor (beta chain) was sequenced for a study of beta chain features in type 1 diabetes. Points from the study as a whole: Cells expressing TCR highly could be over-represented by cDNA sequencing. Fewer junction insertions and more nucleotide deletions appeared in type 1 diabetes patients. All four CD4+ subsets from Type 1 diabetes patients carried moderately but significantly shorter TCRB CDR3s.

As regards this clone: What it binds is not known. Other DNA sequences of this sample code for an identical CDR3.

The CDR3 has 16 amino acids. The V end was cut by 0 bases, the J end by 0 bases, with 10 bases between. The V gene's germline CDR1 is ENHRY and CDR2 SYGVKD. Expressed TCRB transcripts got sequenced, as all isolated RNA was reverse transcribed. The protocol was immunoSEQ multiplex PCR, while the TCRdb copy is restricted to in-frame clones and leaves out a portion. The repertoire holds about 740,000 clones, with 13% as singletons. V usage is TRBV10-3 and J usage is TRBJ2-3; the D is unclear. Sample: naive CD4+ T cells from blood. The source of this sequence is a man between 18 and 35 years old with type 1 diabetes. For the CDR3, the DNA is TGTGCCATCAGTGAGTCGGGCGGAACTAGCACAGATACGCAGTATTTT. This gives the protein CAISESGGTSTDTQYF.